These 23 T cell receptor delta chains came from one sample sequenced in a study of delta chains in infants with herpesvirus infections. Gamma-chain- and delta-chain-specific primers converted PBMC RNA into TCR cDNA. TCRdb re-called clones from the RT-PCR reads via CATT. There are 800 to 950 delta-chain clones in the sample; 30% to 40% occur only once, and roughly 24% lies in the top ten. Here the sequenced sample was peripheral blood, taken at time point 2 of longitudinal follow-up. These receptors originate from a human donor who was a Ugandan infant, either HIV-exposed or HIV-unexposed (not recorded which).

Sample share makes this clone medium-sized. The V call is TRDV2, the J call TRDJ2; TRDD3 aligns across 9 bases. Germline V gene data show CDR1 as GEAIGNYY and CDR2 as EKD. The CDR3 has 20 residues. The J segment lost 0 bases and the V segment lost 0 bases, leaving 13 bases of the junction unmatched. CDR3 in DNA: TGTGCCTGTGACACCCTCGAGAGACTGGGGGACCCAACTTTGACAGCACAACTCTTCTTT. It encodes CACDTLERLGDPTLTAQLFF.

This clone is judged large (0.1 to 1%). V gene TRDV2 combines with J gene TRDJ1; TRDD3 aligns across 9 bases. This CDR3 has 18 amino acids. Losses at the gene ends were 0 bases for V and 0 bases for J; bases not matched to a gene: 10. The germline CDR1 and CDR2 sequences are GEAIGNYY and EKD. DNA of the CDR3: TGTGCCTGTGACACCGTACCGGGGGATACTTGGTACACCGATAAACTCATCTTT. Its protein product is CACDTVPGDTWYTDKLIF.

Comment on this clone: A far larger clone lies a single base away; this is likely a read error. Other nucleotide sequences in the sample specify the same CDR3. The chain is built from TRDV1 and TRDJ1; TRDD2 matches at 9 bases. V shed 3 bases, J shed 0 bases, and the junction held 35 bases outside the gene matches. The CDR3 runs to 26 residues. In germline, CDR1 is TSWWSYY, CDR2 QGS. CDR3 in DNA: TGTGCTCTTGGGGAGCTATGGCCTTCCTACGGTGGTGGGGTGGGGCAGGAGCTTCAGTACACCGATAAACTCATCTTT. Its translation: CALGELWPSYGGGVGQELQYTDKLIF.

The CDR3 here is CACDTVLGSWDTRQMFF. CDR3 DNA: TGTGCCTGTGACACCGTACTGGGCTCCTGGGACACCCGACAGATGTTTTTC. V gene TRDV2 combines with J gene TRDJ3; tentative D call: TRDD3 (6 bases). CDR1 and CDR2 from the germline V gene are GEAIGNYY and EKD. This CDR3 comprises 17 residues. Trimming left V 0 bases short and J 0 bases short, with 8 bases between.

Judged by abundance, this clone is large. The chain carries TRDV1 and TRDJ1; 8 nucleotides line up with TRDD3. From germline, CDR1 is TSWWSYY and CDR2 QGS. There are 17 residues in the CDR3. V lost 4 bases to trimming and J lost 7 bases; unmatched junction nucleotides: 17. CDR3 nucleotides: TGTGCTCTTGGGGCCTTCACTGTCACTGGGGGGCTCTCTAAACTCATCTTT. This translates into CALGAFTVTGGLSKLIF.

Concerning this clone itself: This sequence may be a read error, since a much larger clone differs from it by one base. This chain connects TRDV2 to TRDJ3; 8 positions agree with TRDD3. V lost 0 bases to trimming and J lost 0 bases; unmatched junction nucleotides: 9. CDR1 is GEAIGNYY, CDR2 EKD, per germline. The CDR3 runs 20 residues. CDR3 in amino acids: CACDTILGGQSSWDTRQMFF. DNA for the CDR3: TGTGCCTGTGACACCATACTGGGGGGCCAGAGCTCCTGGGACACCCGACAGATGTTTTTC.

By frequency in the sample, this clone is large (0.1 to 1%). The chain employs TRDV2 and TRDJ1; D unresolved. The V end was cut by 3 bases, the J end by 4 bases, with 14 bases between. The CDR3 has 14 amino acids. Germline values: CDR1 GEAIGNYY, CDR2 EKD. The CDR3 sequence: CACDPFEPDDKLIF. Written as DNA, the CDR3 is TGTGCCTGTGACCCTTTCGAGCCAGACGATAAACTCATCTTT.

This clone is classed as large. The chain uses TRDV2 and TRDJ3, with TRDD3 identical over 11 bases. V dropped 2 bases and J dropped 6; count of bases not matched to a gene: 2. Per the germline V gene, CDR1 is GEAIGNYY and CDR2 is EKD. This CDR3 is built from 16 residues. CDR3 bases: TGTGCCTGTGACAGCCTGGGGGATACGGACACCCGACAGATGTTTTTC. Protein: CACDSLGDTDTRQMFF.

As to this clone: Just one base apart from a much larger clone, this may be a read error. The V call is TRDV1, the J call TRDJ1, with 11 bases that match TRDD3. The ends lost 0 bases at V and 3 bases at J; junction bases unmatched: 30. The CDR3 consists of 25 residues. CDR1 TSWWSYY and CDR2 QGS come from the germline V gene. Here the CDR3 reads CALGELPEHSYGVIGGYAFADKLIF. DNA for the CDR3: TGTGCTCTTGGGGAACTACCCGAACATTCCTACGGGGTGATTGGGGGATACGCGTTTGCCGATAAACTCATCTTT.

As for this clone: A much larger clone differs from this one at a single base, so this may be a read error. The same CDR3 arises from other DNA sequences in this sample as well. The CDR3 region is CALGELRPWGKQYTDKLIF. As DNA, the CDR3 is TGTGCTCTTGGGGAACTAAGGCCCTGGGGGAAGCAGTACACCGATAAACTCATCTTT. The chain uses TRDV1 and TRDJ1, with 8 bases lining up with TRDD3. The CDR3 runs to 19 residues. V shed 0 bases, J shed 0 bases, and the junction held 12 bases outside the gene matches. Germline-derived CDR1 and CDR2 are TSWWSYY and QGS.

As regards this clone: A read error is likely here: a far larger clone is one base away. This chain links TRAV29/DV5 with TRDJ1, with 9 bases lining up with TRDD3. Germline V gene sequence: CDR1 NSMFDY, CDR2 ISSIKDK. The J segment lost 3 bases and the V segment lost 1 base, leaving 10 bases of the junction unmatched. The CDR3 runs 16 residues. In DNA, the CDR3 is TGTGCAGCAAGCCTTACTGGGGGAGTTTTCCCCGATAAACTCATCTTT. This encodes CAASLTGGVFPDKLIF.

By sample share, this clone is large. The CDR3 reads CALGERGGLRLGVKLTDKLIF. The CDR3 DNA reads TGTGCTCTTGGGGAACGAGGCGGCCTACGTCTGGGGGTTAAGCTCACCGATAAACTCATCTTT. The chain employs TRDV1 and TRDJ1; the match to TRDD3 covers 7 bases. CDR1 is TSWWSYY and CDR2 is QGS in the germline V gene. The CDR3 contains 21 residues. Unmatched junction bases numbered 21, after V lost 1 base and J lost 1 base.

This clone was counted a single time. One base away lies a much larger clone, so this may be a sequencing read error. Other DNA sequences in this specimen translate into the identical CDR3. The V and J genes are TRDV2 and TRDJ1, with TRDD2 identical over 8 bases. This CDR3 is built from 21 residues. Germline V gene lookup returns CDR1 GEAIGNYY and CDR2 EKD. V trimming: 0 bases; J trimming: 0 bases; junction bases outside the gene matches: 20. This CDR3 reads CACDTGFLREHPGEYTDKLIF. The CDR3 nucleotides read TGTGCCTGTGACACCGGCTTCCTACGTGAACATCCTGGGGAGTACACCGATAAACTCATCTTT.

Concerning this clone itself: This sequence may be a read error, since a much larger clone differs from it by one base. The chain uses TRDV1 and TRDJ1; 10 bases line up with TRDD3. Germline CDR1 reads TSWWSYY; CDR2 reads QGS. The junction had 23 bases not matched to a gene; V was cut back by 1 base and J by 6 bases. This CDR3 has 21 amino acids. CDR3 nucleotide sequence: TGTGCTCTTGGGGAACGGGGTACCCCCGGTTGGATCGGGGGATACGCCAATAAACTCATCTTT. Translated: CALGERGTPGWIGGYANKLIF.

Note on this clone: Being one base from a much bigger clone, this may be a read error. The V gene is TRDV1, the J gene TRDJ1, with D perhaps matching TRDD3 (6 bases). V dropped 1 base and J dropped 1 base, with 19 bases sitting between them. CDR3 length equals 18 residues. CDR1 and CDR2 from the germline V gene are TSWWSYY and QGS. CDR3 bases: TGTGCTCTTGGGGAACCGACTACGCCGGGGATCACCACCGATAAACTCATCTTT. Amino acids: CALGEPTTPGITTDKLIF.

A note on this clone: One base separates it from a far larger clone, so it is likely a read error. CDR3 DNA sequence: TGTGCTCTTGGGGCTCCTTCGTCAATACTGGGGGATACCCGGTACACCAATAAACTCATCTTT. Encoded protein: CALGAPSSILGDTRYTNKLIF. J is TRDJ1 and V is TRDV1, with 12 bases identical to TRDD3. CDR3 length: 21 amino acids. CDR1 TSWWSYY and CDR2 QGS come from the germline V gene.

With regard to this clone: Given a far larger clone just one base away, this is likely a sequencing read error. Other DNA sequences in the sample encode the same CDR3. The genes are TRDV1 and TRDJ1; D remains unclear. Per germline, CDR1 TSWWSYY and CDR2 QGS. The CDR3 is 17 amino acids. The V end lost 2 bases, the J end lost 3 bases, and 19 bases lay between the germline ends. The CDR3 nucleotides read TGTGCTCTTGGGGAAGGGCCCCCGCCCCCAGTGGCCGATAAACTCATCTTT. Residues: CALGEGPPPPVADKLIF.

A word on this clone: A single base is all that separates this from a far larger clone, so a read error is likely. This sample also contains other DNA sequences that code for the same CDR3. The chain uses TRDV2 and TRDJ1; TRDD3 agrees at 13 bases. Germline V lookup: CDR1 GEAIGNYY, CDR2 EKD. The CDR3 has 19 amino acids. The ends lost 0 bases at V and 0 bases at J; junction bases unmatched: 9. The CDR3 region has the DNA TGTGCCTGTGACACCCTACGAACTGGGGGATACGGTGACACCGATAAACTCATCTTT. Translated, it gives CACDTLRTGGYGDTDKLIF.

A note on this clone: Sequence at one end of the junction differs from germline and may be a read error. The J gene is TRDJ1, the V gene TRDV2; TRDD3 might be the D (6 bases). Germline CDR1 is GEAIGNYY and CDR2 is EKD. This CDR3 region has 19 residues. The CDR3 protein is CASDTLEPYGGDGTDKLIF. The DNA for the CDR3 is TGTGCCAGTGACACATTAGAACCCTACGGAGGGGATGGGACCGATAAACTCATCTTT.

This clone was seen a handful of times. The J gene is TRDJ1, the V gene TRDV1; 8 bases are shared with TRDD3. Germline values: CDR1 TSWWSYY, CDR2 QGS. Unmatched junction bases numbered 32, after V lost 2 bases and J lost 0 bases. The CDR3 has 25 residues. The CDR3 spells CALGELGNLRYWGVRRRTYTDKLIF. In DNA form, the CDR3 reads TGTGCTCTTGGGGAATTAGGTAACCTACGGTACTGGGGGGTTAGACGAAGGACGTACACCGATAAACTCATCTTT.

About this clone itself: With a far larger clone one base away, a read error is the likely cause. The sample has other DNA sequences that encode this CDR3 too. This chain links TRDV1 with TRDJ1; 11 positions agree with TRDD3. From germline, CDR1 is TSWWSYY and CDR2 QGS. The CDR3 sequence is 16 residues long. J lost 7 bases, V lost 8 bases, and 15 bases had no gene match. CDR3 region: CALLGVSGGYRGKLIF. CDR3 in DNA: TGTGCTCTTTTAGGAGTTTCTGGGGGATACAGAGGTAAACTCATCTTT.

Regarding this clone: A much larger clone differs by one base, so this may be a read error. This chain uses TRDV1 with TRDJ1; 10 bases map to TRDD3. Germline values: CDR1 TSWWSYY, CDR2 QGS. Trimming removed 0 bases from V and 11 bases from J; junction bases left unmatched: 21. This CDR3 is 19 amino acids long. This CDR3 is CALGELWEPSHSLGGYLIF. CDR3 sequence (DNA): TGTGCTCTTGGGGAACTTTGGGAGCCTTCCCACAGCCTTGGGGGATACCTCATCTTT.

Sample share makes this clone large. This chain joins TRDV1 and TRDJ1; 8 bases agree with TRDD3. Germline CDR1 is TSWWSYY and CDR2 is QGS. Trimming took 8 bases from V and 4 from J; bases not matched to a gene: 9. The CDR3 runs to 14 residues. The CDR3 loop reads CALRGLGVLDKLIF. The DNA of the CDR3 is TGTGCTCTTCGGGGACTGGGGGTCCTCGATAAACTCATCTTT.